The 16 T cell receptor beta chains given below trace back to one sample, sequenced in a study of blood T cell repertoires in COVID-19. Generated by immunoSEQ multiplex PCR, the TCRdb table keeps only in-frame clones and is missing some. The table has under 450,000 clones, approximately 77% seen once. The sample consisted of peripheral blood. The receptor set was obtained from a human donor with acute or convalescent COVID-19. The donor label of this sample is uncertain.

The chain uses TRBV4-1 and TRBJ1-1; weak D call: TRBD1 (5 bases). Between the trimmed V and J ends, which lost 1 base and 5 bases, there was a span of 11 bases. Germline lookup yields CDR1 MGHRA and CDR2 YSYEKL. The CDR3 is made up of 14 amino acids. The CDR3 sequence: CASSQVGGMTEAFF. CDR3 bases: TGCGCCAGCAGCCAAGTCGGGGGGATGACTGAAGCTTTCTTT.

This clone was seen only a few times. Other DNA sequences from this sample encode an identical CDR3 as well. The CDR3 protein is CASSYTGQGVGYTF. The CDR3 DNA sequence: TGTGCCAGCAGTTACACGGGACAGGGGGTTGGCTACACCTTC. This rearrangement joins TRBV6-5 to TRBJ1-2, with TRBD1 identical over 11 bases. The germline V gene has CDR1 MNHEY and CDR2 SVGAGI. The junction had 3 bases not matched to a gene; V was cut back by 2 bases and J by 7 bases. This CDR3 is built from 14 residues.

The chain combines TRBV30 with TRBJ1-2, with 8 bases identical to TRBD1. V trimming: 3 bases; J trimming: 8 bases; junction bases outside the gene matches: 8. Per germline, CDR1 GTSNPN and CDR2 SVGIG (reference sequence). The CDR3 loop spans 13 amino acids. The CDR3 coding sequence is TGTGCCTGGAGCCCAAGGACAGGGATCGGCTACACCTTC. It encodes CAWSPRTGIGYTF.

The chain combines TRBV6-5 with TRBJ1-5, with TRBD1 matching over 9 bases. CDR3 size: 15 residues. The V gene's germline CDR1 is MNHEY and CDR2 SVGAGI. Germline trimming cut 9 bases from V and 6 bases from J; bases unmatched to any gene: 12. Here the CDR3 reads CASSTGGSGIQPQHF. CDR3 nucleotides: TGTGCCAGTAGCACAGGGGGCTCGGGCATTCAGCCCCAGCATTTT.

This rearrangement joins TRBV7-6 to TRBJ2-1; 13 bases match TRBD2. This CDR3 contains 16 residues. V gave up 4 bases and J gave up 5 bases; unmatched junction bases: 5. CDR1 and CDR2 (germline): SGHVS, FNYEAQ. This CDR3 is CASSWGLAGHNNEQFF. The CDR3 nucleotides read TGTGCCAGCAGCTGGGGACTAGCGGGACACAACAATGAGCAGTTCTTC.

This clone has a single count. This rearrangement joins TRBV3-1 (or the pseudogene TRBV3-2) to TRBJ2-3, with 9 bases identical to TRBD2. CDR1 is LGHDT, CDR2 YNNKEL, per germline (reference sequence). With 0 bases clipped from V and 1 base from J, the junction kept 14 bases outside the gene matches. The CDR3 has 20 amino acids. In DNA form, the CDR3 reads TGTGCCAGCAGCCAAGATCTCCAGGGTTTAGGCGGGAGGGGCACAGATACGCAGTATTTT. Its translation is CASSQDLQGLGGRGTDTQYF.

This clone has only one observation. The chain recombines TRBV4-1 with TRBJ1-5; D is unclear. Germline values: CDR1 MGHRA, CDR2 YSYEKL. The CDR3 totals 14 residues. Trimming removed 3 bases at V and 3 bases at J, with 9 bases between. The CDR3 DNA sequence: TGCGCCAGCAGCCAGTTTACTAACAATCAGCCCCAGCATTTT. Translation: CASSQFTNNQPQHF.

The chain employs TRBV5-1 and TRBJ2-1; D is unresolved. This CDR3 is built from 14 residues. With 4 bases removed from V and 4 bases from J, the gap between germline ends came to 12 bases. Germline V gene data show CDR1 as SGHRS and CDR2 as YFSETQ. The CDR3: CASSALTRYNEQFF. CDR3 nucleotides: TGCGCCAGCAGCGCCCTGACGAGGTACAATGAGCAGTTCTTC.

The V and J genes are TRBV6-4 and TRBJ2-3; D possibly corresponds to TRBD1 (5 bases). The CDR3 consists of 13 residues. V was trimmed by 3 bases and J by 4 bases, leaving 8 bases between them. CDR1 and CDR2 from the germline V gene are MRHNA and SNTAGT. This chain's CDR3 is CASSDSGSDTQYF. As DNA, the CDR3 is TGTGCCAGCAGTGATTCAGGGTCAGATACGCAGTATTTT.

Here the CDR3 DNA reads TGTGCCAGCAGCCGCCTACCTGGGACTAGCGGGAGAGGGTCATCCGAGCAGTACTTC. Amino acid sequence: CASSRLPGTSGRGSSEQYF. V usage is TRBV3-1 (or the pseudogene TRBV3-2) and J usage is TRBJ2-7, with 14 positions matching TRBD2. The ends lost 4 bases at V and 6 bases at J; junction bases unmatched: 17. The CDR3 runs to 19 residues. Germline-derived CDR1 and CDR2 are LGHDT and YNNKEL (reference sequence).

V is TRBV15 and J is TRBJ1-2; 12 bases agree with TRBD1. Per the germline V gene, CDR1 is LNHNV and CDR2 is YYDKDF (reference sequence). This CDR3 contains 16 residues. The J segment lost 5 bases and the V segment lost 2 bases, leaving 6 bases of the junction unmatched. CDR3 amino acids: CATSRPPGQGAYGYTF. Written as DNA, the CDR3 is TGTGCCACCAGCAGACCCCCGGGACAGGGGGCGTATGGCTACACCTTC.

The chain is built from TRBV9 and TRBJ1-1, with D possibly TRBD1 on 5 matching bases. CDR1 SGDLS and CDR2 YYNGEE come from the germline V gene. Trimming stripped 4 bases from V and 5 bases from J, with 21 bases between. The CDR3 is made up of 16 amino acids. The CDR3: CASSPRLGGKLTEAFF. CDR3 DNA: TGTGCCAGCAGCCCCCGACTCGGGGGAAAACTAACTGAAGCTTTCTTT.

V and J are TRBV5-1 and TRBJ2-7; 7 bases align to TRBD2. This CDR3 is built from 15 residues. Germline loops: CDR1 SGHRS, CDR2 YFSETQ. V was pared by 1 base and J by 2 bases, with 6 bases of the junction left unmatched. CDR3 amino acids: CASSLQRGGAYEQYF. The CDR3, as DNA: TGCGCCAGCAGCTTGCAACGGGGAGGGGCCTACGAGCAGTACTTC.

The J gene is TRBJ2-7, the V gene TRBV21-1; TRBD2 was called by the table and not checked on the DNA. TRBV21-1 is marked as a pseudogene. The CDR3 contains 17 residues. CDR3 residues: CASSKVDGGRINYEQYF. DNA for the CDR3: TGTGCCAGCAGCAAAGTGGACGGCGGGAGAATCAACTACGAGCAGTACTTC.

The chain carries TRBV11-2 and TRBJ1-1; the D gene is possibly TRBD1 (5 bases). CDR1 and CDR2 from the germline V gene are SGHAT and FQNNGV. V was pared by 9 bases and J by 2 bases, with 16 bases between. This CDR3 is 14 amino acids long. The CDR3 nucleotides read TGTGCCAGTAAGACGGGGGGACTCAACACTGAAGCTTTCTTT. Its protein product is CASKTGGLNTEAFF.

This clone occurred once. This rearrangement joins TRBV6-6 to TRBJ1-1, with unresolved D. The length of the CDR3 is 12 residues. Germline V CDR1 and CDR2: MNHNY, SVGAGI (reference sequence). Trimming left V 8 bases short and J 3 bases short, with 10 bases between. The CDR3 is CASWRVDTEAFF. CDR3 sequence (DNA): TGTGCCAGCTGGAGGGTTGACACTGAAGCTTTCTTT.